The 32 T cell receptor beta chains below all came from one sample that was sequenced in a study of Tregs in tolerant kidney transplant recipients. The repertoire was sequenced with immunoSEQ multiplex PCR; TCRdb's copy has only in-frame clones and lacks some. The top ten hold about 2% of the sample, which has approximately 66,000 clones, approximately 85% seen once. The source was Tregs from blood, collected before the transplant. Source of these receptors: a human donor who received a combined kidney and bone marrow transplant.

This rearrangement joins TRBV6-9 to TRBJ1-2; the D is unclear. The CDR3 contains 15 residues. Germline V CDR1 and CDR2: MNHGY, SVAAGI. V was shortened by 6 bases and J by 6 bases, with 20 bases between the two germline ends. The CDR3 reads CASSPTLTAHNGYTF. CDR3 in DNA: TGTGCCAGCAGCCCCACCTTAACAGCACACAATGGCTACACCTTC.

This sequence joins TRBV9 and TRBJ1-6; D call uncertain. There are 15 residues in the CDR3. Trimming removed 0 bases at V and 6 bases at J, with 10 bases between. Germline assignment: CDR1 SGDLS and CDR2 YYNGEE. The CDR3 here is CASSVDPGTNSPLHF. The CDR3 DNA is TGTGCCAGCAGCGTAGATCCAGGAACTAATTCACCCCTCCACTTT.

V and J are TRBV5-6 and TRBJ1-4; possible D gene TRBD1, 5 bases. Trimming took off 0 bases at V and 0 bases at J, with 12 bases between the two ends. The CDR3 is made up of 17 amino acids. In germline, CDR1 is SGHDT, CDR2 YYEEEE. In DNA form, the CDR3 reads TGTGCCAGCAGCTTGGCCCGACGGGGGGCAACTAATGAAAAACTGTTTTTT. Protein product: CASSLARRGATNEKLFF.

The J gene is TRBJ2-3, the V gene TRBV5-1, with 11 nucleotides matching TRBD2. The V and J ends lost 1 base and 0 bases, in that order; junction bases with no gene match: 13. The CDR3 totals 20 residues. Germline CDR1 SGHRS, CDR2 YFSETQ. CDR3 residues: CASSLFLAGGQISSTDTQYF. The CDR3 DNA follows: TGCGCCAGCAGCTTGTTCTTAGCGGGGGGGCAAATTTCTAGCACAGATACGCAGTATTTT.

The CDR3: CASSVSGLNTGELFF. The CDR3, as DNA: TGTGCCAGCAGCGTATCAGGGCTCAACACCGGGGAGCTGTTTTTT. The V and J genes are TRBV9 and TRBJ2-2; D possibly corresponds to TRBD1 (5 bases). CDR3 length equals 15 residues. The V end was cut by 1 base, the J end by 2 bases, with 9 bases between. CDR1 is SGDLS, CDR2 YYNGEE, per germline.

The CDR3 sequence is CASSLGIIGVSGGYTF. As DNA, the CDR3 is TGCGCCAGCAGCTTGGGGATTATCGGGGTATCGGGCGGCTACACCTTC. The chain carries TRBV5-1 and TRBJ1-2; D is unresolved. The germline CDR1 and CDR2 sequences are SGHRS and YFSETQ. The CDR3 runs 16 residues. V was cut by 0 bases and J by 8 bases, with 20 bases left in between.

CDR3 in amino acids: CASGLVLGQLSPNRISSYEQYF. The CDR3 region has the DNA TGTGCTAGTGGTTTGGTACTCGGACAGCTAAGTCCCAATCGTATCAGCTCCTACGAGCAGTACTTC. The chain uses TRBV12-5 and TRBJ2-5, with a tentative D call TRBD1 (6 bases). The DNA end is more similar to TRBJ2-7, so the J call may be wrong. Germline CDR1 and CDR2: LGHNT and FRNRAP. The CDR3 loop spans 22 amino acids.

This clone has only a few counts. This chain connects TRBV5-3 to TRBJ2-5, with 9 positions matching TRBD2. TRBV5-3 is given ORF status, its function remaining uncertain. The CDR3 covers 17 residues. J gave up 3 bases and V 0 bases, and 9 bases lay outside the gene matches. CDR3 coding DNA: TGTGCCAGAAGCTTGGTATTAGCGGGAGATCGAAAAGAGACCCAGTACTTC. Encoded protein: CARSLVLAGDRKETQYF.

This rearrangement joins TRBV6-4 to TRBJ2-3, with TRBD2 matching 12 bases. The CDR3 has 17 residues. The trim removed 4 bases at V and 4 bases at J, leaving 9 bases unmatched. Germline lookup yields CDR1 MRHNA and CDR2 SNTAGT. The CDR3 spells CASSVKLAGGPPDTQYF. For the CDR3, the DNA is TGTGCCAGCAGTGTCAAGCTAGCGGGAGGGCCCCCAGATACGCAGTATTTT.

The chain couples TRBV6-1 to TRBJ1-5; 9 bases agree with TRBD1. The CDR3 extends over 15 amino acids. Germline CDR1 and CDR2: MNHNS and SASEGT. Trimming cost V 6 bases and J 5 bases; bases outside gene matches: 8. CDR3 sequence (DNA): TGTGCCAGCAGCCCGGGACAGGGAATCTATCAGCCCCAGCATTTT. As protein: CASSPGQGIYQPQHF.

In DNA, the CDR3 is TGTGCCAGCAGTCCGGACCAGGACGGGATCTCTGGAAACACCATATATTTT. Its protein is CASSPDQDGISGNTIYF. V is TRBV6-4 and J is TRBJ1-3; the D is unclear. V was trimmed by 5 bases and J by 0 bases, leaving 17 bases between them. The germline V gene has CDR1 MRHNA and CDR2 SNTAGT. This CDR3 has 17 amino acids.

Comments on this clone: It is likely a read error, because the conserved phenylalanine at the end of the CDR3 is missing. The chain carries TRBV7-2 and TRBJ1-1; 7 bases map to TRBD1. V was clipped by 2 bases and J by 4 bases; unmatched bases: 4. Per germline, CDR1 SGHTA and CDR2 FQGNSA. The CDR3 runs to 14 residues. The CDR3 sequence is CASSLNRGGTEAFL. The CDR3 nucleotides read TGTGCCAGCAGCTTAAACAGGGGCGGCACTGAAGCTTTCCTT.

This clone turned up a few times. The chain uses TRBV7-2 and TRBJ1-1, with D hard to call. The CDR3 consists of 14 residues. Germline V CDR1 and CDR2: SGHTA, FQGNSA. The germline V and J ends were trimmed by 6 bases and 1 base, with 12 bases remaining between them. CDR3 residues: CASSQRVPNTEAFF. CDR3 DNA: TGTGCCAGCAGTCAGAGAGTACCGAACACTGAAGCTTTCTTT.

The rearrangement links TRBV7-8 to TRBJ1-1; D is perhaps TRBD1 (5 bases). This CDR3 spans 14 amino acids. Germline CDR1 SGHVS, CDR2 FQNEAQ. V lost 4 bases and J 1 base, leaving 10 bases between the germline ends. The CDR3 bases are TGTGCCAGCAGCTCATCTACAGGGAACACTGAAGCTTTCTTT. Translating it yields CASSSSTGNTEAFF.

This chain links TRBV10-3 with TRBJ1-5; D is perhaps TRBD1 (5 bases). This CDR3 spans 17 amino acids. In germline, CDR1 is ENHRY, CDR2 SYGVKD. V dropped 0 bases and J dropped 0 bases, with 12 bases sitting between them. The CDR3 nucleotides are TGTGCCATCAGTGAGTCTGTGGGGCAAACTAGCAATCAGCCCCAGCATTTT. Translated: CAISESVGQTSNQPQHF.

The chain couples TRBV14 to TRBJ2-1; 7 nucleotides agree with TRBD2. V lost 2 bases and J lost 7; bases outside the gene matches: 2. The CDR3 has 13 amino acids. Germline CDR1 SGHDN, CDR2 FVKESK. In DNA form, the CDR3 reads TGTGCCAGCAGCCAATTCGGGGGGAATGAGCAGTTCTTC. The encoded protein is CASSQFGGNEQFF.

The chain is built from TRBV10-3 and TRBJ2-7, with 12 bases that match TRBD1. The J segment lost 5 bases and the V segment lost 2 bases, leaving 4 bases of the junction unmatched. This CDR3 has 15 residues. Germline CDR1 ENHRY, CDR2 SYGVKD. The CDR3 here is CAISEPGQGANEQYF. CDR3 bases: TGTGCCATCAGTGAGCCGGGACAGGGGGCAAACGAGCAGTACTTC.

The chain carries TRBV5-1 and TRBJ2-1; D remains unclear. The V end lost 4 bases, the J end lost 0 bases, and 11 bases lay between the germline ends. This CDR3 has 15 residues. Germline CDR1 and CDR2: SGHRS and YFSETQ. Here the CDR3 DNA reads TGCGCCAGCAGCCCATTGATGAGCTCCTACAATGAGCAGTTCTTC. As protein: CASSPLMSSYNEQFF. The full variable domain, rest sourced from reference TRBV5-1 and TRBJ2-1, is KAGVTQTPRYLIKTRGQQVTLSCSPISGHRSVSWYQQTPGQGLQFLFEYFSETQRNKGNFPGRFSGRQFSNSRSEMNVSTLELGDSALYLCASSPLMSSYNEQFFGPGTRLTVL.

This clone was counted once. This sequence joins TRBV19 and TRBJ1-2; no clear D gene. The CDR3 covers 13 residues. Germline CDR1 is LNHDA and CDR2 is SQIVND (reference sequence). Trimming removed 0 bases from V and 8 bases from J, with 10 bases in between. DNA for the CDR3: TGTGCCAGTAGTATAGATTTAATTGGAGGCTACACCTTC. Its protein is CASSIDLIGGYTF. The whole variable domain, remainder taken from reference TRBV19 and TRBJ1-2, is DGGITQSPKYLFRKEGQNVTLSCEQNLNHDAMYWYRQDPGQGLRLIYYSQIVNDFQKGDIAEGYSVSREKKESFPLTVTSAQKNPTAFYLCASSIDLIGGYTFGSGTRLTVV.

In its sample, this clone was seen once. The chain couples TRBV6-6 to TRBJ2-1; D not resolved. V was clipped by 0 bases and J by 7 bases, with 7 bases between them. Germline V gene lookup returns CDR1 MNHNY and CDR2 SVGAGI (reference sequence). This CDR3 is 13 amino acids long. The CDR3 here is CASSYSGPNEQFF. In DNA form, the CDR3 reads TGTGCCAGCAGTTACTCGGGTCCTAATGAGCAGTTCTTC.

V usage is TRBV27 and J usage is TRBJ1-1; D uncertain. Per germline, CDR1 MNHEY and CDR2 SMNVEV (reference sequence). V lost 1 base, J lost 0 bases, and 6 bases lay in between. The CDR3 loop spans 14 amino acids. CDR3 protein: CASSLLGLNTEAFF. CDR3 sequence (DNA): TGTGCCAGCAGTTTATTAGGGCTGAACACTGAAGCTTTCTTT.

The CDR3 DNA sequence: TGTGCCAGCAGTTGGAGCTCCTACGAGCAGTACTTC. It is translated as CASSWSSYEQYF. The chain combines TRBV7-2 with TRBJ2-7; D gene unclear. Trimming stripped 6 bases from V and 0 bases from J, with 6 bases between. The CDR3 length is 12 residues. Germline values: CDR1 SGHTA, CDR2 FQGNSA.

The CDR3 spells CASSIDRKETQYF. For the CDR3, the DNA is TGCGCCAGCAGCATAGACAGGAAAGAGACCCAGTACTTC. This rearrangement joins TRBV10-2 to TRBJ2-5; possibly TRBD1 for D (6 bases). Trimming took 6 bases from V and 3 from J, leaving 11 bases between them. Germline CDR1 WSHSY, CDR2 SAAADI. The CDR3 has 13 residues.

The rearrangement links TRBV6-1 to TRBJ1-3; D may be TRBD1 (5 bases). CDR1 is MNHNS, CDR2 SASEGT, per germline. The CDR3 consists of 14 residues. The V end lost 2 bases, the J end lost 3 bases, and 8 bases lay between the germline ends. CDR3 DNA sequence: TGTGCCAGCAGTGAACCAGGGAATGGAAACACCATATATTTT. Encoded protein: CASSEPGNGNTIYF.

The J gene is TRBJ2-3, the V gene TRBV6-5, with D maybe TRBD2 (5 bases). Per the germline V gene, CDR1 is MNHEY and CDR2 is SVGAGI. The CDR3 consists of 14 residues. Trimming took 4 bases from V and 0 from J, leaving 8 bases between them. The chain's CDR3 is CASSWRTSTDTQYF. The CDR3 region has the DNA TGTGCCAGCAGTTGGAGGACTAGCACAGATACGCAGTATTTT.

V usage is TRBV7-2 and J usage is TRBJ2-5; 12 bases agree with TRBD2. Near its end, the DNA agrees better with TRBJ2-7, so the J call may be wrong. The CDR3 is made up of 15 amino acids. In germline, CDR1 is SGHTA, CDR2 FQGNSA. The CDR3 nucleotides read TGTGCCAGCAGGAGGACTAGCGGGGCCCTACGCGAGCAGTACTTC. It translates to CASRRTSGALREQYF.

The chain uses TRBV18 and TRBJ1-5; 8 bases fit TRBD1. CDR1 is KGHSH, CDR2 LQKENI, per germline. V shed 4 bases and J 4 bases; nucleotides not matched to a gene: 3. The CDR3 has 14 residues. CDR3 in amino acids: CASSRGTGNQPQHF. CDR3 bases: TGTGCCAGCTCACGGGGGACAGGTAATCAGCCCCAGCATTTT.

The V gene is TRBV28, the J gene TRBJ2-1, with D unresolved. Germline values: CDR1 MDHEN, CDR2 SYDVKM. V was shortened by 8 bases and J by 4 bases, with 6 bases between the two germline ends. There are 11 residues in the CDR3. The CDR3: CASLGYNEQFF. CDR3 in DNA: TGTGCCAGCCTGGGGTACAATGAGCAGTTCTTC.

V usage is TRBV27 and J usage is TRBJ2-1; no clear D gene. This CDR3 has 13 amino acids. Germline lookup yields CDR1 MNHEY and CDR2 SMNVEV (reference sequence). Between the trimmed V and J ends, which lost 4 bases and 9 bases, there was a span of 13 bases. CDR3 region: CASSSPLLGEQFF. The CDR3 bases are TGTGCCAGCAGTTCCCCACTCCTCGGTGAGCAGTTCTTC.

This clone was counted a few times. CDR3 nucleotide sequence: TGTGCCAGTAGTGTCCGGACTAGCGGGGGGGCTTCAAACATTCAGTACTTC. Its translation is CASSVRTSGGASNIQYF. The chain joins TRBV19 to TRBJ2-4; TRBD2 matches at 15 bases. J was trimmed by 6 bases and V by 5 bases; bases with no gene match: 8. The germline CDR1 and CDR2 sequences are LNHDA and SQIVND (reference sequence). CDR3 length: 17 residues.

The chain is built from TRBV5-5 and TRBJ2-2, with D possibly matching TRBD1 (5 bases). CDR1 and CDR2 from the germline V gene are SGHKS and YYEKEE (reference sequence). This CDR3 spans 12 amino acids. The V end was cut by 5 bases, the J end by 5 bases, with 7 bases between. CDR3 amino acids: CASSWTTGELFF. In DNA, the CDR3 is TGTGCCAGCAGTTGGACAACCGGGGAGCTGTTTTTT.

In nucleotides, the CDR3 is TGCGCCAGCAGCGACGGGTGGGGTGGCTACACCTTC. Amino acid sequence: CASSDGWGGYTF. This chain joins TRBV5-1 and TRBJ1-2, with D uncertain. The CDR3 spans 12 residues. Germline V gene lookup returns CDR1 SGHRS and CDR2 YFSETQ. Trimming pared 4 bases from V and 7 bases from J, leaving 11 bases between. Full variable domain (remainder filled in from reference TRBV5-1 and TRBJ1-2): KAGVTQTPRYLIKTRGQQVTLSCSPISGHRSVSWYQQTPGQGLQFLFEYFSETQRNKGNFPGRFSGRQFSNSRSEMNVSTLELGDSALYLCASSDGWGGYTFGSGTRLTVV.